This entry lists 2 T cell receptor beta chains sequenced from one sample in a study of T cells in Graves' hyperthyroidism and ophthalmopathy. Amplified TCR beta CDR3 regions derived from RNA transcripts. A first-round RT-PCR of the TCR CDR3 used the HTBI primer set. TCRdb independently ran MiXCR on the multiplex PCR reads; one entry per CDR3 protein. The table lists a few hundred thousand distinct CDR3 sequences, roughly 50% of them singletons. Sample: peripheral blood or thyroid tissue (not recorded which). The receptors stem from a woman aged 18-30 years with Graves' hyperthyroidism.

This clonotype was detected a few times. The V call is TRBV20-1, the J call TRBJ1-5, with D possibly TRBD1 on 5 matching bases. Trimming pared 1 base from V and 1 base from J, leaving 14 bases between. Germline loops: CDR1 DFQATT, CDR2 SNEGSKA (reference sequence). This CDR3 has 16 residues. CDR3 in amino acids: CSARAWGERSNQPQHF. As DNA, the CDR3 is TGCAGTGCTAGAGCGTGGGGGGAGCGGAGCAATCAGCCCCAGCATTTT.

There are many counts of this clonotype. This chain joins TRBV7-6 and TRBJ1-1; D gene unclear. The V end lost 5 bases, the J end lost 1 base, and 14 bases lay between the germline ends. Germline V gene sequence: CDR1 SGHVS, CDR2 FNYEAQ. This CDR3 is 15 amino acids long. CDR3 sequence (DNA): TGTGCCAGCAGCGTGACACCTGGTAGGAACACTGAAGCTTTCTTT. This codes for CASSVTPGRNTEAFF.